The clone carrying this T cell receptor (beta chain) came up a few times. What it binds is unknown. This record comes from a study of shared clonotypes between healthy human individuals. CDR1 is SGHNT and CDR2 is YENEEA in the germline V gene. The CDR3 length is 13 residues. V lost 5 bases and J lost 3, with 10 bases in between. Notes on the study in general: When naive CD4 clonotypes were compared across a handful of donors, around 5% were shared.

Clones were read by immunoSEQ multiplex PCR, and TCRdb kept only the in-frame ones, dropping some. Of under 750,000 clones in the sample, roughly 72% were seen once. The chain uses TRBV11-3 and TRBJ1-1; maybe TRBD1 (5 bases). The clonotype originates from a woman aged 25 to 39 in good health. Sequenced: memory CD4+ T cells sorted from blood. Subset meaning: CD45RA-negative fraction. The CDR3 loop reads CASSPSGDTEAFF. The CDR3 region has the DNA TGTGCCAGCAGCCCGTCGGGGGACACTGAAGCTTTCTTT.